The 30 T cell receptor beta chains in this list originate from one sample, sequenced in a study of blood T cell repertoires in COVID-19. Only in-frame clones appear in the TCRdb table, and some are missing; sequencing was by immunoSEQ multiplex PCR. The top ten clones hold roughly 2% of a sample with a few hundred thousand clones, 86% of them seen once. Input material: peripheral blood. These TCRs come from a woman between 50 and 59 years old with acute or convalescent COVID-19.

V gene TRBV2 combines with J gene TRBJ2-5; 14 nucleotides align to TRBD2. This CDR3 region has 16 residues. In germline, CDR1 is SNHLY, CDR2 FYNNEI. With 6 bases clipped from V and 9 bases from J, the junction kept 12 bases outside the gene matches. CDR3: CASSQGLAGAQRPQYF. DNA of the CDR3: TGTGCCAGCAGCCAGGGACTAGCGGGAGCCCAGAGGCCCCAGTACTTC.

This clone was counted a single time. The chain has TRBV2 and TRBJ2-7, with D possibly TRBD2 on 7 matching bases. Trimming took off 6 bases at V and 0 bases at J, with 18 bases between the two ends. This CDR3 is 16 amino acids long. CDR1 SNHLY and CDR2 FYNNEI come from the germline V gene. CDR3 DNA: TGTGCCAGCAGATATTCGGGGGGCCTGAGCTCCTACGAGCAGTACTTC. Its protein is CASRYSGGLSSYEQYF.

The V call is TRBV11-3, the J call TRBJ2-2; 7 nucleotides agree with TRBD1. Trimming at V came to 5 bases and at J to 6 bases, leaving 9 bases not matched to a gene. The germline gives CDR1 SGHNT, CDR2 YENEEA. The CDR3 runs 15 residues. CDR3 loop: CASSLRTGAPGELFF. CDR3 sequence (DNA): TGTGCCAGCAGCCTACGGACAGGCGCCCCCGGGGAGCTGTTTTTT.

The chain links TRBV7-3 to TRBJ1-1; no clear D gene. Trimming stripped 4 bases from V and 0 bases from J, with 6 bases between. Germline V lookup: CDR1 SGHTA, CDR2 FQGTGA. CDR3 length: 13 amino acids. The CDR3 region is CASSSEMNTEAFF. As DNA, the CDR3 is TGTGCCAGCAGCTCCGAGATGAACACTGAAGCTTTCTTT. The entire variable domain, with the rest obtained from reference TRBV7-3 and TRBJ1-1, is as follows: GAGVSQTPSNKVTEKGKYVELRCDPISGHTALYWYRQSLGQGPEFLIYFQGTGAADDSGLPNDRFFAVRPEGSVSTLKIQRTERGDSAVYLCASSSEMNTEAFFGQGTRLTVV.

The chain recombines TRBV5-4 with TRBJ2-1; 7 bases line up with TRBD2. Germline CDR1 SGHNT, CDR2 YYREEE (reference sequence). CDR3 size: 15 residues. V lost 1 base and J lost 6; bases outside the gene matches: 7. CDR3 DNA sequence: TGTGCCAGCAGCTTGCGTCTAGCGGAGCTCAATGAGCAGTTCTTC. Translated, it gives CASSLRLAELNEQFF.

Here the CDR3 reads CASRAWDRGTYNEQFF. For the CDR3, the DNA is TGTGCCAGCAGGGCCTGGGACAGGGGGACCTACAATGAGCAGTTCTTC. The chain combines TRBV2 with TRBJ2-1; 11 positions agree with TRBD1. CDR1 and CDR2 from the germline V gene are SNHLY and FYNNEI. J was trimmed by 2 bases and V by 6 bases; bases with no gene match: 6. The CDR3 has 16 amino acids.

The chain couples TRBV7-3 to TRBJ2-5; 8 bases fit TRBD2. Germline CDR1 is SGHTA and CDR2 is FQGTGA. CDR3 length: 13 residues. V shed 4 bases and J 5 bases; nucleotides not matched to a gene: 3. The CDR3 DNA is TGTGCCAGCAGCTCGCGGGGGGAGGAGACCCAGTACTTC. Its protein product is CASSSRGEETQYF.

The chain employs TRBV2 and TRBJ2-5; D unclear. CDR3 size: 16 residues. The germline gives CDR1 SNHLY, CDR2 FYNNEI. Trimming cost V 4 bases and J 0 bases, with 15 bases left between them. CDR3 region: CASSGGVQPNQETQYF. As DNA, the CDR3 is TGTGCCAGCAGTGGTGGCGTACAGCCAAACCAAGAGACCCAGTACTTC.

The chain links TRBV7-9 to TRBJ1-1; TRBD1 matches 9 bases. This CDR3 region has 16 residues. The germline gives CDR1 SEHNR, CDR2 FQNEAQ (reference sequence). V shed 5 bases, J shed 2 bases, and the junction held 9 bases outside the gene matches. CDR3 residues: CASSPEQGATNTEAFF. CDR3 sequence (DNA): TGTGCCAGCAGCCCCGAACAGGGGGCCACCAACACTGAAGCTTTCTTT.

On this clone: The conserved closing phenylalanine or tryptophan is absent in this CDR3, likely reflecting a read error. No DNA is shown, since the ends of the CDR3 on it are uncertain; the CDR3 is the one TCRdb lists. This sequence joins TRBV12-3 or TRBV12-4 and TRBJ1-1; no check of the table's D call, TRBD1, against the DNA was made. The CDR3 length equals 8 residues, ends included. The CDR3 loop reads CASSPTGI.

V and J are TRBV19 and TRBJ1-1, with TRBD1 as a possible D gene (6 bases). The CDR3 runs to 14 residues. The V gene lost 6 bases and the J gene lost 5 bases, with 16 bases spanning the gap. Germline assignment: CDR1 LNHDA and CDR2 SQIVND (reference sequence). This chain's CDR3 is CASRVQGLGTEAFF. The CDR3 bases are TGTGCCAGTAGGGTACAGGGATTGGGGACTGAAGCTTTCTTT.

As to this clone: One junction end does not reproduce the germline sequence, and a read error may be involved. The chain has TRBV5-1 and TRBJ2-1, with D perhaps TRBD2 (6 bases). CDR1 and CDR2 from the germline V gene are SGHRS and YFSETQ. The CDR3 sequence is 13 residues long. Here the CDR3 DNA reads TGCGCCAGCAGCACTGGACTATTCACCCAACAGGTCTTC. Translated: CASSTGLFTQQVF.

The chain recombines TRBV3-1 (or the pseudogene TRBV3-2) with TRBJ2-1, with 13 positions matching TRBD2. Looked up from germline, CDR1 is LGHDT and CDR2 is YNNKEL (reference sequence). The CDR3 is 18 residues long. V lost 3 bases and J lost 5; bases outside the gene matches: 10. The DNA of the CDR3 is TGTGCCAGCAGCCAGACTACGCCGGGACTAGCGGGGAACAATGAGCAGTTCTTC. Translated: CASSQTTPGLAGNNEQFF.

V gene TRBV18 combines with J gene TRBJ2-1, with TRBD2 matching 7 bases. This CDR3 spans 18 amino acids. V shed 3 bases and J 0 bases; nucleotides not matched to a gene: 11. Germline V gene lookup returns CDR1 KGHSH and CDR2 LQKENI. DNA for the CDR3: TGTGCCAGCTCACCCTCACGACTAGCTCAGTACTCCTACAATGAGCAGTTCTTC. Its translation is CASSPSRLAQYSYNEQFF.

The chain couples TRBV5-1 to TRBJ1-5, with 7 positions matching TRBD1. The CDR3 contains 15 residues. J lost 6 bases, V lost 0 bases, and 6 bases had no gene match. Germline CDR1 and CDR2: SGHRS and YFSETQ. The CDR3 spells CASSLEEGAGQPQHF. The CDR3 DNA reads TGCGCCAGCAGCTTGGAAGAGGGGGCAGGTCAGCCCCAGCATTTT.

The chain couples TRBV11-2 to TRBJ2-7; D is possibly TRBD2 (7 bases). The CDR3 runs to 16 residues. Germline V gene sequence: CDR1 SGHAT, CDR2 FQNNGV. Trimming stripped 4 bases from V and 2 bases from J, with 18 bases between. The CDR3 protein is CASSSILGGAAYEQYF. As DNA, the CDR3 is TGTGCCAGCAGCTCCATCCTTGGGGGGGCCGCCTACGAGCAGTACTTC. Full variable domain (missing parts from reference TRBV11-2 and TRBJ2-7): EAGVAQSPRYKIIEKRQSVAFWCNPISGHATLYWYQQILGQGPKLLIQFQNNGVVDDSQLPKDRFSAERLKGVDSTLKIQPAKLEDSAVYLCASSSILGGAAYEQYFGPGTRLTVT.

The chain has TRBV19 and TRBJ1-5; 8 bases line up with TRBD1. Losses at the gene ends were 5 bases for V and 4 bases for J; bases not matched to a gene: 10. Looked up from germline, CDR1 is LNHDA and CDR2 is SQIVND (reference sequence). The CDR3 length is 16 residues. The CDR3 region has the DNA TGTGCCAGTAGTCCCGGGACAGGTACTAATAATCAGCCCCAGCATTTT. Amino acids: CASSPGTGTNNQPQHF.

V usage is TRBV19 and J usage is TRBJ1-2; D is unclear. The CDR3 contains 13 residues. Germline V gene sequence: CDR1 LNHDA, CDR2 SQIVND (reference sequence). V lost 3 bases, J lost 3 bases, and 8 bases lay in between. CDR3 loop: CASSMDSDYGYTF. In nucleotides, the CDR3 is TGTGCCAGTAGTATGGACTCTGACTATGGCTACACCTTC.

This rearrangement joins TRBV10-1 to TRBJ2-2; a weak D match, TRBD1 (5 bases). The germline V and J ends were trimmed by 8 bases and 2 bases, with 12 bases remaining between them. The germline V gene encodes CDR1 WNHNN and CDR2 SYGVQD (reference sequence). The CDR3 is 14 amino acids. This CDR3 is CASSEQANTGELFF. As DNA, the CDR3 is TGCGCCAGCTCGGAACAGGCCAACACCGGGGAGCTGTTTTTT.

The rearrangement uses TRBV2 and TRBJ2-7; a weak D match, TRBD1 (6 bases). This CDR3 has 13 residues. Trimming removed 8 bases from V and 12 bases from J, with 23 bases in between. Per germline, CDR1 SNHLY and CDR2 FYNNEI. The CDR3 sequence: CASLLGHSEEGYF. In nucleotides, the CDR3 is TGTGCCAGCCTTTTGGGACACTCTGAAGAGGGGTACTTC.

The V call is TRBV30, the J call TRBJ1-1; D gene ambiguous. The germline V gene encodes CDR1 GTSNPN and CDR2 SVGIG (reference sequence). V lost 2 bases and J lost 1, with 11 bases in between. The CDR3 extends over 14 amino acids. In DNA form, the CDR3 reads TGTGCCTGGAGTATGTGGCAGAAGAACACTGAAGCTTTCTTT. Amino acids: CAWSMWQKNTEAFF. The variable domain in full, completed from reference TRBV30 and TRBJ1-1, reads SQTIHQWPATLVQPVGSPLSLECTVEGTSNPNLYWYRQAAGRGLQLLFYSVGIGQISSEVPQNLSASRPQDRQFILSSKKLLLSDSGFYLCAWSMWQKNTEAFFGQGTRLTVV.

The chain combines TRBV3-1 (or the pseudogene TRBV3-2) with TRBJ1-5; TRBD1 aligns across 10 bases. Germline assignment: CDR1 LGHDT and CDR2 YNNKEL (reference sequence). The V and J ends lost 1 base and 5 bases, in that order; junction bases with no gene match: 2. The length of the CDR3 is 15 residues. DNA of the CDR3: TGTGCCAGCAGCCAAGGGACAGGGGGTTATCAGCCCCAGCATTTT. Protein: CASSQGTGGYQPQHF.

The chain uses TRBV5-1 and TRBJ1-3, with TRBD1 matching 7 bases. The junction had 12 bases not matched to a gene; V was cut back by 0 bases and J by 0 bases. This CDR3 spans 19 amino acids. Germline V CDR1 and CDR2: SGHRS, YFSETQ. The CDR3 loop is CASSLGKTGFSLSGNTIYF. CDR3 coding DNA: TGCGCCAGCAGCTTGGGAAAGACAGGGTTCTCTCTCTCTGGAAACACCATATATTTT.

The V gene is TRBV7-3, the J gene TRBJ2-3; 14 bases map to TRBD2. V lost 1 base and J lost 3; bases outside the gene matches: 9. The V gene's germline CDR1 is SGHTA and CDR2 FQGTGA. The CDR3 is 19 amino acids. CDR3 coding DNA: TGTGCCAGCAGCTTAAGGGGTCCGGGACTAGCGGGGGAGACAGATACGCAGTATTTT. Its translation is CASSLRGPGLAGETDTQYF.

The V call is TRBV5-4, the J call TRBJ1-5; 11 positions agree with TRBD1. V gave up 3 bases and J gave up 5 bases; unmatched junction bases: 7. Germline loops: CDR1 SGHNT, CDR2 YYREEE (reference sequence). The CDR3 contains 16 residues. The CDR3 here is CASSSNPGQGDQPQHF. The CDR3 DNA follows: TGTGCCAGCAGCTCAAACCCGGGACAGGGGGATCAGCCCCAGCATTTT.

The rearrangement uses TRBV4-3 and TRBJ2-7, with D unresolved. The germline V gene encodes CDR1 LGHNA and CDR2 YSLEER. The V end lost 0 bases, the J end lost 2 bases, and 11 bases lay between the germline ends. There are 15 residues in the CDR3. CDR3 in amino acids: CASSQDLGRTYEQYF. In DNA form, the CDR3 reads TGCGCCAGCAGCCAAGATCTAGGAAGGACCTACGAGCAGTACTTC.

This rearrangement joins TRBV11-3 to TRBJ2-2; perhaps TRBD2 as D (6 bases). Germline V gives CDR1 SGHNT, CDR2 YENEEA. V was pared by 10 bases and J by 3 bases, with 15 bases between. This CDR3 region has 14 residues. CDR3 bases: TGTGCCATCGGTGGGGGGTCTTACACCGGGGAGCTGTTTTTT. It encodes CAIGGGSYTGELFF.

CDR3 coding DNA: TGTGCCAGCAGCTTAGGGCGACAGGGTTTTGAAAAACTGTTTTTT. It translates to CASSLGRQGFEKLFF. The J gene is TRBJ1-4, the V gene TRBV11-2, with 7 bases identical to TRBD1. This CDR3 has 15 amino acids. V gave up 1 base and J gave up 7 bases; unmatched junction bases: 6. CDR1 SGHAT and CDR2 FQNNGV come from the germline V gene.

This chain uses TRBV27 with TRBJ1-4, with TRBD1 identical over 7 bases. The CDR3 loop spans 13 amino acids. V shed 7 bases, J shed 7 bases, and the junction held 6 bases outside the gene matches. Germline V lookup: CDR1 MNHEY, CDR2 SMNVEV (reference sequence). As DNA, the CDR3 is TGTGCCAGCACCGACAGGGCCGGTGAAAAACTGTTTTTT. Protein sequence: CASTDRAGEKLFF.

The chain employs TRBV6-4 and TRBJ2-2; 9 bases agree with TRBD2. CDR1 is MRHNA and CDR2 is SNTAGT in the germline V gene. The CDR3 is 17 amino acids. Trimming at V came to 4 bases and at J to 0 bases, leaving 6 bases not matched to a gene. Here the CDR3 reads CASSVLAGVSNTGELFF. In nucleotides, the CDR3 is TGTGCCAGCAGTGTCTTAGCGGGGGTCTCGAACACCGGGGAGCTGTTTTTT.